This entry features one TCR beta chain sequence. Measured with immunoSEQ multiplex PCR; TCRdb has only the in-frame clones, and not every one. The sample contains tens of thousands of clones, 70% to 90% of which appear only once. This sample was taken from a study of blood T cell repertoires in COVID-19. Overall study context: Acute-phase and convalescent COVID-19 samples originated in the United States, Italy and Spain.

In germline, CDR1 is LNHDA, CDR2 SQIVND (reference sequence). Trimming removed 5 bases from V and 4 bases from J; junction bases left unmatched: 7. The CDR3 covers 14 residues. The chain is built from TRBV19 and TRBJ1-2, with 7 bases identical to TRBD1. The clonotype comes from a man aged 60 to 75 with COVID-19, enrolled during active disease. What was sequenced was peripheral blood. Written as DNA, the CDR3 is TGTGCCAGTAGTCCTTTCACAGGGGTCTATGGCTACACCTTC. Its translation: CASSPFTGVYGYTF.